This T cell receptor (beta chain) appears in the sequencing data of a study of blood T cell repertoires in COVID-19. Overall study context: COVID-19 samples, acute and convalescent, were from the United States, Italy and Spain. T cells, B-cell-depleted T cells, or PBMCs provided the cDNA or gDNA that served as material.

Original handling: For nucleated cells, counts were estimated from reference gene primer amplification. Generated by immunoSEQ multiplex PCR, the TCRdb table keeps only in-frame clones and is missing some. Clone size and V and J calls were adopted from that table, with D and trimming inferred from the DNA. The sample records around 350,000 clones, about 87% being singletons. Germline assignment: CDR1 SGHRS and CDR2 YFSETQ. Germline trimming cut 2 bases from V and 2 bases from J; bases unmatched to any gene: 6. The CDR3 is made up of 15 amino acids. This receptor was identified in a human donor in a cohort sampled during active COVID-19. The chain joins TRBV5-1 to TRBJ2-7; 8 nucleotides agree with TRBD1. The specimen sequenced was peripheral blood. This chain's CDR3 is CASSFSGTGTYEQYF. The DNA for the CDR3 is TGCGCCAGCAGCTTTTCCGGGACAGGTACCTACGAGCAGTACTTC.